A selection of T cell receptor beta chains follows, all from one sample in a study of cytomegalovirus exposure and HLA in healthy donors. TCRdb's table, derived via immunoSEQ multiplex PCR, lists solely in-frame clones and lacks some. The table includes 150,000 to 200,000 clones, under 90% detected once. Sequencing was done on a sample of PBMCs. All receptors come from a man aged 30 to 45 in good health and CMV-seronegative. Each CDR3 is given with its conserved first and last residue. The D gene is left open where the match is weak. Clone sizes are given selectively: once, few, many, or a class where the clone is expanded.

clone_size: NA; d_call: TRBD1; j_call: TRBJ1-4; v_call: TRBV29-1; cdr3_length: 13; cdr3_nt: TGCAGCGCCCCAGGGGGCTTTGATGAAAAACTGTTTTTT; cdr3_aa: CSAPGGFDEKLFF
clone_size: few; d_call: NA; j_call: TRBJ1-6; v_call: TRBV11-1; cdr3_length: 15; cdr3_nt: TGTGCCAGCAGCTTAGAAGGACTTGGCAGTTCACCCCTCCACTTT; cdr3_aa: CASSLEGLGSSPLHF
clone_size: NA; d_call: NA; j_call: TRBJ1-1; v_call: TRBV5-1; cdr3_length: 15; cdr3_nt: TGCGCCAGCAAACTGACAGGAGTATTGAACACTGAAGCTTTCTTT; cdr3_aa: CASKLTGVLNTEAFF
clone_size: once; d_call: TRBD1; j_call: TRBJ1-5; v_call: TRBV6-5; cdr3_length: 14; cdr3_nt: TGTGCCAGCAGCCCGGGACAGCATAATCAGCCCCAGCATTTT; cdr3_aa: CASSPGQHNQPQHF
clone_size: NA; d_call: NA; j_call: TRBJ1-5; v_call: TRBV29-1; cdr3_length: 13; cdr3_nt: TGCAGCGTTGAAGGGGGGGTAGGGCAGCCCCAGCATTTT; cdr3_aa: CSVEGGVGQPQHF
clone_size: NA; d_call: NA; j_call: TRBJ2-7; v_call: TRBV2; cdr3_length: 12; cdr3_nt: TGTGCCAGCAGTGAAGTATTCAGCGAGCAGTACTTC; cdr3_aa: CASSEVFSEQYF
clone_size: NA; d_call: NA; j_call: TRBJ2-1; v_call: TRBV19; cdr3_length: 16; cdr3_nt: TGTGCCAGTAGTCCCCTGTATGGGAGCACCTACAATGAGCAGTTCTTC; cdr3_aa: CASSPLYGSTYNEQFF
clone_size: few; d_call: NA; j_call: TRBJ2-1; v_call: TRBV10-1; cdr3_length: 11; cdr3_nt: TGCGCCAGCAGTGACATGAATGAGCAGTTCTTC; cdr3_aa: CASSDMNEQFF
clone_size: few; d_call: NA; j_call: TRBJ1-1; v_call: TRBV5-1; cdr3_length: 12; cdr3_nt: TGCGCCAGCAGCTTAACAGGTGAAGAAGCTTTCTTT; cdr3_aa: CASSLTGEEAFF
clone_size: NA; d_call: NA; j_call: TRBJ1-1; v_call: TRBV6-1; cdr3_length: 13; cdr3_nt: TGTGCCAGCGGCAGACAGATCCGGAATGAAGCTTTCTTT; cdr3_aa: CASGRQIRNEAFF
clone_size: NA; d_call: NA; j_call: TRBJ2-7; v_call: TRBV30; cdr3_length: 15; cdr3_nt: TGTGCCTGGAGGGGGGTAGGGACGGGAGTAGGCGAGCAGTACTTC; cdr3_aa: CAWRGVGTGVGEQYF
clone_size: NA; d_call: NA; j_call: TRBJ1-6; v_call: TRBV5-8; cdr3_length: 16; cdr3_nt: TGTGCCAGCACCCCAGCAATTGGGACTGGGAATTCACCCCTCCACTTT; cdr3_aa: CASTPAIGTGNSPLHF
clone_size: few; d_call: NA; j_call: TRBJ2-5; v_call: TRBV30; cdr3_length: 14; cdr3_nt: TGTGCCTGGAGTGTAGGGGTTAGGGAAGAGACCCAGTACTTC; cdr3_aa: CAWSVGVREETQYF
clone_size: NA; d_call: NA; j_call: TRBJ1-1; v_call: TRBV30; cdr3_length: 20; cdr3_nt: TGTGCCTGGAGTGTAGAGGTTGCAAGATTAAGCCCCGGTGGAAACACTGAAGCTTTCTTT; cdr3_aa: CAWSVEVARLSPGGNTEAFF
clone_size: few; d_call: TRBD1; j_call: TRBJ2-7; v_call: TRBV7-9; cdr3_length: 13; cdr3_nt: TGTTCCAGCAGCCCCCAGGGGGCAACCGAGCAGTACTTC; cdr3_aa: CSSSPQGATEQYF
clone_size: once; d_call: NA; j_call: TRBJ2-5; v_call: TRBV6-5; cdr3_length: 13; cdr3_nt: TGTGCCAGCAGTTACGGACTAAGCGAGACCCAGTACTTC; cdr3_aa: CASSYGLSETQYF
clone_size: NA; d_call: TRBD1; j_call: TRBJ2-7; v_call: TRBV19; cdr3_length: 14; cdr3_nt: TGTGCCAGTAGTACCCGACAGGGGGTGGGGGAGCAGTACTTC; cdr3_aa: CASSTRQGVGEQYF
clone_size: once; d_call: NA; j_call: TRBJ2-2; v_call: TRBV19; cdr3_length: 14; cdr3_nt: TGTGCCAGTAGTATAGGAGATCGAACCGGGGAGCTGTTTTTT; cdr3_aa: CASSIGDRTGELFF
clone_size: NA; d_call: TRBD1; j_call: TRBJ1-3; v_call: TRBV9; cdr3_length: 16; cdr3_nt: TGTGCCAGCAGCACCTTTACAGGGGTGGCGGGAAACACCATATATTTT; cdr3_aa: CASSTFTGVAGNTIYF
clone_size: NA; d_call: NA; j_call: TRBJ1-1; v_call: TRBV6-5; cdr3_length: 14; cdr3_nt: TGTGCCAGCAGTACCGGACGGGAGAACACTGAAGCTTTCTTT; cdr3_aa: CASSTGRENTEAFF
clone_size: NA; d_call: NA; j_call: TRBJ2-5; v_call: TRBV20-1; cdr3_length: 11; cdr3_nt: TGCAGTGCCGAACCCGGAGAGACCCAGTACTTC; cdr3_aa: CSAEPGETQYF
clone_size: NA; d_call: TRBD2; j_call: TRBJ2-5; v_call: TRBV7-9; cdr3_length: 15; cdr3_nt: TGTGCCAGCAGCGGAGAGACTAGCTCGGGGGAGACCCAGTACTTC; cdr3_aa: CASSGETSSGETQYF
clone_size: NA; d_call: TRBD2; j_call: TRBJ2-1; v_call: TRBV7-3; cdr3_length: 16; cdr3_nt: TGTGCCAGCAGCACAACCGGGACTAGCCACTACAATGAGCAGTTCTTC; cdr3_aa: CASSTTGTSHYNEQFF
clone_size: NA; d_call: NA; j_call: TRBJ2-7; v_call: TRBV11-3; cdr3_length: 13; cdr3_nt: TGTGCCAGCAGCTTAGGAGGGACTTCCGAGCAGTACTTC; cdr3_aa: CASSLGGTSEQYF
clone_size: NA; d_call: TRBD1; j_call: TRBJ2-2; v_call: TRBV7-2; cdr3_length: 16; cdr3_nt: TGTGCCAGCAGCTTAGAGGGGACAGCTAACACCGGGGAGCTGTTTTTT; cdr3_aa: CASSLEGTANTGELFF
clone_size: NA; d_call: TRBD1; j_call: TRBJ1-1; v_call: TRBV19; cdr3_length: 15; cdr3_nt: TGTGCCAGTAGTGCGGACAGGGGGATTAACACTGAAGCTTTCTTT; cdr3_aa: CASSADRGINTEAFF
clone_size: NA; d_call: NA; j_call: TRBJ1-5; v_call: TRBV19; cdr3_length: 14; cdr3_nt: TGTGCCATCAGAAGACCCGGGGTCAATCAGCCCCAGCATTTT; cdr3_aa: CAIRRPGVNQPQHF
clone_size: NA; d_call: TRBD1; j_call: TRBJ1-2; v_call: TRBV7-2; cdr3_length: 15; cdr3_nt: TGTGCCAGCAGCTTATTTGGACAGGGGAACTATGGCTACACCTTC; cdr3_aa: CASSLFGQGNYGYTF
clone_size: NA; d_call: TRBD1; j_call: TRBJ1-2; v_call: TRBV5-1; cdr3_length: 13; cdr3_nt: TGCGCCAGCAGCGGTGGGGACAGGGGTGGCTACACCTTC; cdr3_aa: CASSGGDRGGYTF
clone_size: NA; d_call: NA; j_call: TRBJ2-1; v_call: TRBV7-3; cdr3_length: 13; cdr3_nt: TGTGCCAGCAGCTTGATAAGAGGCAATGAGCAGTTCTTC; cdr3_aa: CASSLIRGNEQFF
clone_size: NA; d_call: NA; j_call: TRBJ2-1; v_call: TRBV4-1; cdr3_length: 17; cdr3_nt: TGCGCCAGCAGCCAAGATGGAGGAAGGGGGTTTTACAATGAGCAGTTCTTC; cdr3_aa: CASSQDGGRGFYNEQFF
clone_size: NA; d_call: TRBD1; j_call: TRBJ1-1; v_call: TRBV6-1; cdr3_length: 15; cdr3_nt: TGTGCCAGCAGAGCTCCGGGACAGGGAAACACTGAAGCTTTCTTT; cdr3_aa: CASRAPGQGNTEAFF
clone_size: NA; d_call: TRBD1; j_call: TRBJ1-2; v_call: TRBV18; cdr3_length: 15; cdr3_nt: TGTGCCAGCTCACCCCAAGGACAGGCAAACTATGGCTACACCTTC; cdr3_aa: CASSPQGQANYGYTF
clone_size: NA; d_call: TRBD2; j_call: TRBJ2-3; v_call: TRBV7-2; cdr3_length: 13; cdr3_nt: TGTGCCAGCAGCTATAGCGGGGGTGATACGCAGTATTTT; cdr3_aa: CASSYSGGDTQYF
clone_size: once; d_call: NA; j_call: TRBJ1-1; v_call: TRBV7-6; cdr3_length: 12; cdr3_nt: TGTGCCAGCAGTCATGAGCCAGGGGAAGCTTTCTTT; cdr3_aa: CASSHEPGEAFF
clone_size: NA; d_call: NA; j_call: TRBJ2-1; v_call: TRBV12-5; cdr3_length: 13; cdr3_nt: TGTGCTAGTGGTTACCTTCAGGGCCATGAGCAGTTCTTC; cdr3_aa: CASGYLQGHEQFF
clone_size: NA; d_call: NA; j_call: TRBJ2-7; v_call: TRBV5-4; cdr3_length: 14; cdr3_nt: TGTGCCAGCAGCTTAGGACACCACTCCTACGAGCAGTACTTC; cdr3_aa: CASSLGHHSYEQYF
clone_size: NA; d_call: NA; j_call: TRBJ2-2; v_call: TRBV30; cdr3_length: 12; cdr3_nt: TGTGCCTGTCAGGGGTTAACCGGGGAGCTGTTTTTT; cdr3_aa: CACQGLTGELFF
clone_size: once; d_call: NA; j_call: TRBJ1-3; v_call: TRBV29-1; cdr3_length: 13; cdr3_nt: TGCAGCGTTGACTCGGGCTCTGGAAACACCATATATTTT; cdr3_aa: CSVDSGSGNTIYF
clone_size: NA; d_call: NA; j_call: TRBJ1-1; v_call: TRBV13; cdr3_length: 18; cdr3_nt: TGTGCCAGCAGCTTAGGCGTTCAGGCGGGAGACGGGAACACTGAAGCTTTCTTT; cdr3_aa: CASSLGVQAGDGNTEAFF
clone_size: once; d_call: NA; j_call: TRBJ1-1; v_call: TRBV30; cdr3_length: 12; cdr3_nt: TGTGCCTGGACCCTGGGGCCCACTGAAGCTTTCTTT; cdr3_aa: CAWTLGPTEAFF
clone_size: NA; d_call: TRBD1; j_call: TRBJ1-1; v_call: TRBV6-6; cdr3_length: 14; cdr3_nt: TGTGCCAGCAGCCTCGGACAGGGTGACACTGAAGCTTTCTTT; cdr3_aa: CASSLGQGDTEAFF
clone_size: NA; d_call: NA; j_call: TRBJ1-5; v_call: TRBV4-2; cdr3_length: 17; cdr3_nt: TGTGCCAGCAGCCAATACGCGGGGACCCAAATCAATCAGCCCCAGCATTTT; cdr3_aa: CASSQYAGTQINQPQHF
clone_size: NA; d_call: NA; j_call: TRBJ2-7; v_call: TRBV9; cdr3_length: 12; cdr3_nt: TGTGCCAGCAGCTCCCTTCCCGACGAGCAGTACTTC; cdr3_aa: CASSSLPDEQYF
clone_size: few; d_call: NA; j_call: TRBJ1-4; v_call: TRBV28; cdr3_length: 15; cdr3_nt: TGTGCCAGCAGTCCTCCGGGACACGGGGAAGAAAAACTGTTTTTT; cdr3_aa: CASSPPGHGEEKLFF
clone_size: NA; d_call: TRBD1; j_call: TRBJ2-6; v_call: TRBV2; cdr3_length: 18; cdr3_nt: TGTGCCAGCAGAATTAGGACAGGTCGCAACTCTGGGGCCAACGTCCTGACTTTC; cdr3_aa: CASRIRTGRNSGANVLTF
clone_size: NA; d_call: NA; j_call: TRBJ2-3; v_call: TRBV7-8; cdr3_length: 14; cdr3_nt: TGTGCCAGCAGCTTGGCCGGAGGAAAAGATACGCAGTATTTT; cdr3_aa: CASSLAGGKDTQYF
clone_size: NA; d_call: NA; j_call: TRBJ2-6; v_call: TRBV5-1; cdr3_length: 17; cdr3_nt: TGCGCCAGCAGCTTGGCAGGGTCACAGACTGGGGCCAACGTCCTGACTTTC; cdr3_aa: CASSLAGSQTGANVLTF
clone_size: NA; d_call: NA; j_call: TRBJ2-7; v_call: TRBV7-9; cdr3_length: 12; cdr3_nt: TGTGCCAGCAGCTTAGGACAGAACGAGCAGTACTTC; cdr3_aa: CASSLGQNEQYF
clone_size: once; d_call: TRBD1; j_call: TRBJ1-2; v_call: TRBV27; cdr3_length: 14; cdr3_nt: TGTGCCAGCAGTTCAACGACAGGGACGGGAGGCTACACCTTC; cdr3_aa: CASSSTTGTGGYTF
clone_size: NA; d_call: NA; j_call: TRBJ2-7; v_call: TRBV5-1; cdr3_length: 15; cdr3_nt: TGCGCCAGCAGCTTGGGATCAGGGATCTCCTACGAGCAGTACTTC; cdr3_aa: CASSLGSGISYEQYF